These 28 T cell receptor beta chains were all obtained from the same sample, sequenced in a study of T cell clonality in common variable immunodeficiency. Clones were read by immunoSEQ multiplex PCR, and TCRdb kept only the in-frame ones, dropping some. Recorded here are 35,000 to 50,000 clones, none singletons. Sequenced input: peripheral blood mononuclear cells. The receptor source for this set is a person aged 18-70 years in good health.

This clone occurred many times. The observed sequence ends 3 residues before the CDR3 terminus, with the missing tail filled in from the germline J gene. The chain is built from TRBV11-3 and TRBJ1-1; TRBD1 agrees at 7 bases. Trimming at V came to 8 bases and at J to 1 base, leaving 10 bases not matched to a gene. Germline values: CDR1 SGHNT, CDR2 YENEEA. This CDR3 is 15 amino acids long. The part of the CDR3 DNA that was read is TGTGCCAGCGTCCCATCCGGGACAGCGAACACTGAA. This codes for CASVPSGTANTE. The CDR3 reads in full as CASVPSGTANTEAFF.

This clone was observed many times. Read sequence stops 3 residues before the CDR3 end, and the germline J gene provides the missing end. The chain recombines TRBV9 with TRBJ1-3; 7 bases agree with TRBD1. Germline V CDR1 and CDR2: SGDLS, YYNGEE. V dropped 4 bases and J dropped 1; count of bases not matched to a gene: 5. The CDR3 totals 15 residues. The chain's CDR3 is CASSQGQTSGNTIYF. The DNA read from the CDR3 is TGTGCCAGCAGCCAGGGACAGACGTCTGGAAACACC.

In its sample, this clone was seen many times. The CDR3 goes on 3 residues after the read ends, and that part is filled in from the germline J gene. The chain links TRBV20-1 to TRBJ2-7; D is unresolved. There are 15 residues in the CDR3. Germline-derived CDR1 and CDR2 are DFQATT and SNEGSKA (reference sequence). Trimming cost V 2 bases and J 3 bases, with 17 bases left between them. The sequenced part of the CDR3 DNA is TGCAGTGCTAGATTCCCCCGTCCCGGGTTCTACGAG. This translates into CSARFPRPGFYE. The CDR3, in full, reads CSARFPRPGFYEQYF.

This clone was recorded at least ten times. The CDR3 extends 3 residues past the end of the read, so its final part is completed from the germline J gene. The chain carries TRBV20-1 and TRBJ1-1, with D tentatively TRBD1 (6 bases). The CDR3 totals 12 residues. Germline V gene sequence: CDR1 DFQATT, CDR2 SNEGSKA (reference sequence). The CDR3 DNA, read in part, is TGCTCGCTCTGGAACAGGGACACTGAA. It encodes CSLWNRDTE. The whole CDR3 sequence reads CSLWNRDTEAFF.

This clone occurred many times. The CDR3 extends 3 residues past the end of the read, so its final part is completed from the germline J gene. The V gene is TRBV5-4, the J gene TRBJ2-7; the match to TRBD1 covers 7 bases. Germline lookup yields CDR1 SGHNT and CDR2 YYREEE (reference sequence). V was pared by 5 bases and J by 3 bases, with 8 bases of the junction left unmatched. The CDR3 covers 14 residues. The CDR3 here is CASSSGGANYEQYF. The CDR3 DNA, read in part, is TGTGCCAGCAGTTCAGGGGGAGCGAACTACGAG.

In this sample, this clone turned up many times. The observed sequence ends 3 residues before the CDR3 terminus, with the missing tail filled in from the germline J gene. The chain recombines TRBV11-2 with TRBJ2-2; TRBD2 matches at 8 bases. Germline V lookup: CDR1 SGHAT, CDR2 FQNNGV. This CDR3 is built from 15 residues. Trimming took 5 bases from V and 4 from J; bases not matched to a gene: 6. The CDR3 DNA, read in part, is TGTGCCAGCAGCCCCATAGCGGGGTTCACCGGGGAG. This codes for CASSPIAGFTGE. The full-length CDR3 reads as CASSPIAGFTGELFF.

This clone was seen many times. The read is 3 residues too short to cover the CDR3 end, so that end is filled in from the germline J gene. The V call is TRBV10-3, the J call TRBJ1-1; weak D call: TRBD1 (5 bases). The ends were cut back, 3 bases at V and 1 base at J, with 6 bases in the middle. Germline CDR1 and CDR2: ENHRY and SYGVKD. This CDR3 is built from 13 residues. The CDR3 protein is CAISDGGNTEAFF. The part of the CDR3 DNA that was read is TGTGCCATCAGTGACGGGGGGAACACTGAA.

This clone turned up a few times. Coverage ceases 3 residues before the CDR3 finishes, and the germline J gene fills in the end. The V gene is TRBV11-2, the J gene TRBJ1-2, with a tentative D call TRBD1 (5 bases). The CDR3 consists of 15 residues. The germline gives CDR1 SGHAT, CDR2 FQNNGV. The sequenced part of the CDR3 DNA is TGTGCCAGCAGCCCCCCCAGCGGGGGTCACAATGAG. It specifies CASSPPSGGHNE. The whole CDR3 is CASSPPSGGHNEYTF.

This clone has ten or more counts. From the germline J gene comes the end of the CDR3, since the read stops 3 residues before it. The chain has TRBV4-1 and TRBJ2-1, with D perhaps matching TRBD1 (6 bases). The length of the CDR3 is 16 residues. Germline CDR1 reads MGHRA; CDR2 reads YSYEKL. Between the trimmed V and J ends, which lost 1 base and 8 bases, there was a span of 18 bases. The CDR3 spells CASSQVPAGVSDEQFF. CDR3 bases read: TGCGCCAGCAGCCAAGTCCCCGCAGGGGTCTCAGATGAG.

A word on this clone: The CDR3 end lies 3 residues beyond the end of the read and is filled in from the germline J gene. The gene calls are TRBV18 and TRBJ1-2, with D uncertain. CDR3 length equals 15 residues. Germline CDR1 and CDR2: KGHSH and LQKENI. Incomplete CDR3 DNA: TGTGCCAGCTCACTAGGACTAGCGGTCTCCTACGAC. Translating it yields CASSLGLAVSYD. The CDR3 reads in full as CASSLGLAVSYDYTF. Full variable domain (remainder filled in from reference TRBV18 and TRBJ1-2): NAGVMQNPRHLVRRRGQEARLRCSPMKGHSHVYWYRQLPEEGLKFMVYLQKENIIDESGMPKERFSAEFPKEGPSILRIQQVVRGDSAAYFCASSLGLAVSYDYTFGSGTRLTVV.

This clone was recorded at least ten times. The missing CDR3 end, 3 residues past where the read stops, is filled in from the germline J gene. The same CDR3 arises from other DNA sequences in this sample as well. The rearrangement links TRBV7-2 to TRBJ2-1; the match to TRBD2 covers 8 bases. Looked up from germline, CDR1 is SGHTA and CDR2 is FQGNSA. V shed 5 bases and J 0 bases; nucleotides not matched to a gene: 3. The CDR3 extends over 15 amino acids. The DNA read from the CDR3 is TGTGCCAGCAGCGCCCGGGGGGGCTCCTACAATGAG. Translation gives CASSARGGSYNE. The entire CDR3 protein reads CASSARGGSYNEQFF. The whole variable domain, filled in from reference TRBV7-2 and TRBJ2-1, reads GAGVSQSPSNKVTEKGKDVELRCDPISGHTALYWYRQSLGQGLEFLIYFQGNSAPDKSGLPSDRFSAERTGGSVSTLTIQRTQQEDSAVYLCASSARGGSYNEQFFGPGTRLTVL.

This clone occurred many times. Read coverage stops 3 residues before the CDR3 terminus; the germline J gene supplies the remainder. The gene calls are TRBV20-1 and TRBJ2-7; D may be TRBD1 (6 bases). The CDR3 is made up of 14 amino acids. V was shortened by 3 bases and J by 3 bases, with 15 bases between the two germline ends. The germline gives CDR1 DFQATT, CDR2 SNEGSKA (reference sequence). CDR3 region: CSARDPVGGYEQYF. CDR3 bases read: TGCAGTGCTAGGGACCCCGTAGGGGGCTACGAG.

In its sample, this clone was seen many times. Sequencing ends 3 residues short of the CDR3 end; the germline J gene provides the rest. The genes are TRBV5-1 and TRBJ2-7; D gene uncertain. The V gene lost 7 bases and the J gene lost 2 bases, with 22 bases spanning the gap. CDR1 is SGHRS, CDR2 YFSETQ, per germline. The CDR3 is 16 amino acids. The CDR3 here is CASQPNPAGLTYEQYF. Partial CDR3 DNA: TGCGCCAGCCAACCAAACCCGGCAGGCCTGACCTACGAG.

Turning to this clone: Read data end 3 residues before the CDR3 end; the end is taken from the germline J gene. This chain connects TRBV2 to TRBJ2-2; 10 positions agree with TRBD1. The CDR3 extends over 17 amino acids. Germline V gives CDR1 SNHLY, CDR2 FYNNEI. V lost 6 bases and J lost 6; bases outside the gene matches: 13. Incomplete CDR3 DNA: TGTGCCAGCAGATGGACAGGGGGGGACGTAATCGCCGGGGAG. Protein sequence: CASRWTGGDVIAGE. The full CDR3 reads CASRWTGGDVIAGELFF.

This clone has at least ten counts. The CDR3 is cut off 3 residues early in the read; its end comes from the germline J gene. The rearrangement joins TRBV5-1 to TRBJ2-3; TRBD1 agrees at 7 bases. Germline loops: CDR1 SGHRS, CDR2 YFSETQ. V gave up 4 bases and J gave up 0 bases; unmatched junction bases: 11. The CDR3 sequence is 17 residues long. CDR3 in amino acids: CASSNWDSLSSTDTQYF. The DNA read from the CDR3 is TGCGCCAGCAGCAACTGGGACAGTTTATCTAGCACAGATACG. Complete variable domain (other parts from reference TRBV5-1 and TRBJ2-3): KAGVTQTPRYLIKTRGQQVTLSCSPISGHRSVSWYQQTPGQGLQFLFEYFSETQRNKGNFPGRFSGRQFSNSRSEMNVSTLELGDSALYLCASSNWDSLSSTDTQYFGPGTRLTVL.

This clone was detected many times. Sequence at one end of the junction differs from germline and may be a read error. Read sequence stops 3 residues before the CDR3 end, and the germline J gene provides the missing end. This chain links TRBV7-7 with TRBJ2-5; 8 nucleotides agree with TRBD1. Germline CDR1 and CDR2: SSHAT and FNYEAQ (reference sequence). The CDR3 loop spans 14 amino acids. The DNA read from the CDR3 is TGTGCTAGCAGCTTCCGGACAGGGCCAGAGACC. It translates to CASSFRTGPET. The whole CDR3 reads CASSFRTGPETQYF.

This clone was counted at least ten times. The read terminates 3 residues ahead of where the CDR3 ends, so the germline J gene completes it. This rearrangement joins TRBV6-2 or TRBV6-3 to TRBJ1-5; 7 bases map to TRBD1. Germline V gene data show CDR1 as MNHEY and CDR2 as SVGEGT. This CDR3 is built from 14 residues. V was clipped by 6 bases and J by 3 bases; unmatched bases: 5. The CDR3 DNA, read in part, is TGTGCCAGCAGCCGACAGGGCTCCAATCAGCCC. Amino acids: CASSRQGSNQP. The whole CDR3 protein reads CASSRQGSNQPQHF.

This clone was seen repeatedly, ten times or more. The missing CDR3 end, 3 residues past where the read stops, is filled in from the germline J gene. The J gene is TRBJ2-7, the V gene TRBV20-1; D unclear. Germline-derived CDR1 and CDR2 are DFQATT and SNEGSKA (reference sequence). V was trimmed by 0 bases and J by 2 bases, leaving 17 bases between them. This CDR3 spans 16 amino acids. The covered CDR3 bases are TGCAGTGCTAGAGATCCTGGCAGCCAAGCGACCTACGAG. Translation: CSARDPGSQATYE. The full CDR3 protein reads CSARDPGSQATYEQYF.

The sample holds many counts of this clone. The read comes to an end 3 residues before the CDR3 does, leaving the germline J gene to fill in the end. The V call is TRBV9, the J call TRBJ2-2, with D unresolved. V was clipped by 0 bases and J by 1 base, with 4 bases between them. This CDR3 is built from 14 residues. Germline CDR1 is SGDLS and CDR2 is YYNGEE. CDR3 loop: CASSVEGNTGELFF. The sequenced part of the CDR3 DNA is TGTGCCAGCAGCGTAGAGGGGAACACCGGGGAG.

This clone was counted at least ten times. The read terminates 3 residues before the CDR3 end, so the remaining end is supplied by the germline J gene. This sequence joins TRBV4-1 and TRBJ2-7, with TRBD2 matching 11 bases. The CDR3 totals 18 residues. From germline, CDR1 is MGHRA and CDR2 YSYEKL. After removal of 4 bases from V and 0 bases from J, the junction contained 11 bases not matched to a gene. CDR3: CASSLHPPGLAVSYEQYF. CDR3 DNA, as far as it was read: TGCGCCAGCAGCCTACATCCTCCGGGACTAGCGGTCTCCTACGAG.

This clone showed up many times. Read data end 3 residues before the CDR3 end; the end is taken from the germline J gene. The chain employs TRBV10-3 and TRBJ2-7; 11 bases line up with TRBD1. The V gene's germline CDR1 is ENHRY and CDR2 SYGVKD. The CDR3 consists of 14 residues. The V and J ends lost 6 bases and 6 bases, in that order; junction bases with no gene match: 7. Partial CDR3 DNA: TGTGCCATCAGGGTTGGACAGGGGGCCGGCGAG. Amino acids: CAIRVGQGAGE. The full CDR3 reads CAIRVGQGAGEQYF.

This clone showed up many times. CDR3 sequence: CASSTTSGGTYEQYF. The sequenced part of the CDR3 DNA is TGTGCCAGTAGTACGACTAGCGGGGGTACCTACGAG. This rearrangement joins TRBV19 to TRBJ2-7, with TRBD2 identical over 12 bases. Sequencing ends 3 residues short of the CDR3 end; the germline J gene provides the rest. This CDR3 is 15 amino acids long. The germline V gene has CDR1 LNHDA and CDR2 SQIVND (reference sequence). Trimming cost V 4 bases and J 2 bases; bases outside gene matches: 3.

This clone came up a few times. The CDR3 end lies 3 residues beyond the end of the read and is filled in from the germline J gene. The chain is built from TRBV19 and TRBJ2-1, with D possibly TRBD2 on 5 matching bases. The length of the CDR3 is 15 residues. The V end was cut by 5 bases, the J end by 6 bases, with 17 bases between. In germline, CDR1 is LNHDA, CDR2 SQIVND (reference sequence). The CDR3 here is CASSVRSSTGNEQFF. CDR3 bases read: TGTGCCAGTAGTGTCAGATCTAGCACTGGCAATGAG.

The sample holds many counts of this clone. The CDR3 DNA, read in part, is TGTGCCAGCTCACCAGGCCAGGGCGAG. Translation gives CASSPGQGE. The CDR3 reads in full as CASSPGQGEQYF. The J gene is TRBJ2-7, the V gene TRBV18, with a tentative D call TRBD1 (5 bases). The CDR3 goes on 3 residues after the read ends, and that part is filled in from the germline J gene. The germline gives CDR1 KGHSH, CDR2 LQKENI. This CDR3 is 12 amino acids long. Between the trimmed V and J ends, which lost 2 bases and 6 bases, there was a span of 8 bases.

This clone occurred many times. The CDR3 end is not reached by the read, which stops 3 residues before it; the germline J gene fills it in. The V and J genes are TRBV6-1 and TRBJ2-2, with 9 bases aligning to TRBD1. Germline assignment: CDR1 MNHNS and CDR2 SASEGT. This CDR3 spans 14 amino acids. The V gene end was trimmed by 2 bases and the J gene end by 7 bases; junction bases not matched to a gene: 2. Partial CDR3 DNA: TGTGCCAGCAGTGAAACAGGGGGCGGCGGGGAG. It codes for CASSETGGGGE. The entire CDR3 is CASSETGGGGELFF.

This clone showed up many times. The CDR3 end lies 3 residues beyond the end of the read and is filled in from the germline J gene. The rearrangement joins TRBV5-5 to TRBJ2-1; unclear D gene. CDR1 and CDR2 (germline): SGHKS, YYEKEE (reference sequence). CDR3 length: 15 residues. The V and J ends lost 2 bases and 2 bases respectively, with 11 bases between them. The sequenced part of the CDR3 DNA is TGTGCCAGCAGCTTAACGAATTCGGCCTACAATGAG. This gives the protein CASSLTNSAYNE. The entire CDR3 reads CASSLTNSAYNEQFF.

This clone was seen many times. The CDR3 end lies 3 residues beyond the end of the read and is filled in from the germline J gene. The chain has TRBV20-1 and TRBJ2-1; TRBD1 aligns across 8 bases. The junction had 4 bases not matched to a gene; V was cut back by 5 bases and J by 1 base. This CDR3 region has 14 residues. Germline V CDR1 and CDR2: DFQATT, SNEGSKA (reference sequence). The CDR3 loop reads CSARQGPSYNEQFF. The DNA read from the CDR3 is TGCAGTGCTCGACAGGGGCCTTCCTACAATGAG.

This clone was picked up many times. The read stops 3 residues short of the end of the CDR3; the missing end is completed from the germline J gene. The chain employs TRBV20-1 and TRBJ2-3; 8 nucleotides agree with TRBD1. The V gene's germline CDR1 is DFQATT and CDR2 SNEGSKA (reference sequence). J lost 1 base, V lost 6 bases, and 6 bases had no gene match. The CDR3 is 14 residues long. Incomplete CDR3 DNA: TGCAGTGCCGTAGGGGGACAGGGCACAGATACG. It encodes CSAVGGQGTDT. The whole CDR3 protein is CSAVGGQGTDTQYF.